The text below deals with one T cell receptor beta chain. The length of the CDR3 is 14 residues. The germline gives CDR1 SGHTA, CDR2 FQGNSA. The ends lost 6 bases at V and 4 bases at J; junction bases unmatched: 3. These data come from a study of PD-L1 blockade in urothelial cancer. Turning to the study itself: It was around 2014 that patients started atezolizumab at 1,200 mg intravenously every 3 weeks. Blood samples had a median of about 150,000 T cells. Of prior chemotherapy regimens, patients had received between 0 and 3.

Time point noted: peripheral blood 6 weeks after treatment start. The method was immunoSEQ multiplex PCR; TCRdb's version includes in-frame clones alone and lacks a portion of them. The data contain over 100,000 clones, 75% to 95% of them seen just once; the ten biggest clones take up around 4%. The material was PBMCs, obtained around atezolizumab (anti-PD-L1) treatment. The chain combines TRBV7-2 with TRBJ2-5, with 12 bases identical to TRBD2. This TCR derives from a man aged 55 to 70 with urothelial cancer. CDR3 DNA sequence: TGTGCCAGCAGTCGACTAGCGGGGGTAGAGACCCAGTACTTC. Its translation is CASSRLAGVETQYF.